The rows below give T cell receptor beta chains drawn from one sample of a study of vaccination effects on CD4 cells after COVID-19. TCRdb's copy holds only in-frame clones and misses some; the assay was immunoSEQ multiplex PCR. The sample contains 70,000 or so clones, around 70% of which appear only once. No antigen is known for these receptors. This sample comprised CD4+ T cells from PBMCs cultured with HIV peptides, obtained before COVID-19 vaccination. All receptors come from a human donor who had a prior SARS-CoV-2 infection. CDR3s include the opening cysteine and the closing phenylalanine or tryptophan. The D gene is left open where the match is weak. Clone size is not always given. Where it is, it says once, few, many or a class for expanded clones.

>TRBJ2-3|few|12|NA|TRBV5-1
CASSPNTDTQYF
TGCGCCAGCAGCCCAAACACAGATACGCAGTATTTT
>TRBJ2-1|NA|18|TRBD2|TRBV5-6
CASSPGGLAGGPYNEQFF
TGTGCCAGCAGCCCTGGCGGACTAGCGGGAGGTCCATACAATGAGCAGTTCTTC
>TRBJ2-7|NA|15|TRBD2|TRBV14
CASSDRMAGVYEQYF
TGTGCCAGCAGCGACCGTATGGCGGGGGTATACGAGCAGTACTTC
>TRBJ1-4|NA|16|TRBD1|TRBV7-9
CASSEGQFGNWEKLFF
TGTGCCAGCAGCGAGGGACAGTTCGGCAATTGGGAAAAACTGTTTTTT
>TRBJ1-1|NA|13|NA|TRBV11-3
CASSLATDSEAFF
TGTGCCAGCAGCTTAGCTACGGACAGTGAAGCTTTCTTT
>TRBJ2-2|NA|12|NA|TRBV7-3
CASSTSTGELFF
TGTGCCAGCAGCACCTCGACCGGGGAGCTGTTTTTT
>TRBJ2-3|NA|18|NA|TRBV7-9
CASSLVIAWGSRTDTQYF
TGTGCCAGCAGCTTAGTGATTGCCTGGGGGAGCCGCACAGATACGCAGTATTTT
>TRBJ1-4|NA|14|TRBD1|TRBV6-5
CASRGTADNEKLFF
TGTGCCAGCAGGGGGACAGCAGATAATGAAAAACTGTTTTTT
>TRBJ2-5|NA|15|TRBD1|TRBV5-1
CASSSRDSSQETQYF
TGCGCCAGCAGCTCCCGGGACAGTTCACAAGAGACCCAGTACTTC
>TRBJ2-1|NA|15|NA|TRBV29-1
CSGISGSSSYNEQFF
TGCAGCGGGATAAGCGGATCCAGCTCCTACAATGAGCAGTTCTTC
>TRBJ1-2|NA|15|TRBD1|TRBV2
CASSEADRGLGGYTF
TGTGCCAGCAGTGAAGCGGATAGGGGGCTAGGTGGCTACACCTTC
>TRBJ2-1|NA|16|NA|TRBV29-1
CSVGRWDGSSYNEQFF
TGCAGCGTCGGTCGTTGGGACGGGAGCTCCTACAATGAGCAGTTCTTC
>TRBJ2-3|NA|15|TRBD2|TRBV18
CASSPRAGDPDTQYF
TGTGCCAGCTCACCACGGGCGGGGGACCCAGATACGCAGTATTTT
>TRBJ1-3|NA|15|NA|TRBV11-3
CASSLRAHSGNTIYF
TGTGCCAGCAGCTTACGGGCACACTCTGGAAACACCATATATTTT
>TRBJ1-1|NA|13|NA|TRBV7-3
CASSLDRNTEAFF
TGTGCCAGCAGCCTGGACAGAAACACTGAAGCTTTCTTT
>TRBJ2-5|once|15|TRBD1|TRBV3-1/TRBV3-2
CASSLHRQGTETQYF
TGTGCCAGCAGCCTACACAGACAGGGAACAGAGACCCAGTACTTC
>TRBJ2-3|NA|15|TRBD1|TRBV6-2/TRBV6-3
CASSRTGTDTDTQYF
TGTGCCAGCAGTCGTACCGGGACAGATACAGATACGCAGTATTTT
>TRBJ2-2|NA|14|NA|TRBV2
CASTADANTGELFF
TGTGCCAGCACGGCAGACGCGAACACCGGGGAGCTGTTTTTT
>TRBJ1-4|few|15|NA|TRBV19
CASSIDPQSVDKLFF
TGTGCCAGTAGTATAGATCCACAGTCAGTTGACAAACTGTTTTTT
>TRBJ2-1|NA|13|TRBD1|TRBV2
CASRADRGNEQFF
TGTGCCAGCAGAGCCGACAGGGGGAATGAGCAGTTCTTC
>TRBJ2-1|NA|15|TRBD1|TRBV24-1
CATSDPGQGYNEQFF
TGTGCCACCAGCGATCCGGGACAGGGCTACAATGAGCAGTTCTTC
>TRBJ1-5|NA|17|NA|TRBV10-1
CASSEPAGESSNQPQHF
TGCGCCAGCAGTGAACCGGCAGGGGAAAGTAGCAATCAGCCCCAGCATTTT
>TRBJ2-3|NA|16|NA|TRBV5-1
CASNLGPTRGTDTQYF
TGCGCCAGCAACTTGGGACCGACAAGGGGCACAGATACGCAGTATTTT
>TRBJ1-2|NA|17|TRBD1|TRBV11-2
CASSPISRDRGVPGYTF
TGTGCCAGCAGCCCTATAAGCCGGGACAGGGGCGTTCCAGGCTACACCTTC
>TRBJ2-3|NA|16|NA|TRBV6-1
CASSESERTFWTKQYF
TGTGCCAGCAGTGAATCGGAAAGGACGTTCTGGACTAAGCAGTATTTT
>TRBJ2-3|NA|16|TRBD2|TRBV24-1
CATSGGLAGATDTQYF
TGTGCCACCAGTGGGGGACTAGCGGGGGCCACAGATACGCAGTATTTT
>TRBJ1-4|NA|16|NA|TRBV5-8
CASSLSGVVGGEKLFF
TGTGCCAGCAGCTTGTCCGGGGTCGTAGGCGGTGAAAAACTGTTTTTT
>TRBJ1-1|NA|14|NA|TRBV5-6
CASSFDRMNTEAFF
TGTGCCAGCAGCTTCGACAGGATGAACACTGAAGCTTTCTTT
>TRBJ2-7|NA|13|TRBD1|TRBV4-3
CASSQRTGDEQYF
TGCGCCAGCAGCCAACGGACAGGGGACGAGCAGTACTTC
>TRBJ2-3|NA|16|NA|TRBV5-4
CASSPGGGSGIDTQYF
TGTGCCAGCAGCCCTGGTGGCGGGTCGGGTATCGATACGCAGTATTTT
>TRBJ1-2|few|14|TRBD1|TRBV5-4
CASSGGQEHYGYTF
TGTGCCAGCAGCGGGGGACAGGAGCACTATGGCTACACCTTC
>TRBJ2-1|NA|14|NA|TRBV5-1
CASSLSGPYNEQFF
TGCGCCAGCAGCTTGAGCGGGCCTTACAATGAGCAGTTCTTC
>TRBJ2-2|few|14|NA|TRBV7-9
CASSLWPAAGELFF
TGTGCCAGCAGCTTATGGCCGGCCGCCGGGGAGCTGTTTTTT
>TRBJ2-3|NA|15|TRBD2|TRBV24-1
CATSDVGRGTDTQYF
TGTGCCACCAGTGATGTCGGGAGGGGCACAGATACGCAGTATTTT
>TRBJ2-5|NA|15|TRBD1|TRBV7-2
CASSQTRQGLETQYF
TGTGCCAGCAGCCAGACCCGACAGGGGTTAGAGACCCAGTACTTC
>TRBJ2-5|NA|14|NA|TRBV5-4
CASSLAIEGETQYF
TGTGCCAGCAGCTTGGCCATCGAAGGGGAGACCCAGTACTTC
>TRBJ2-5|NA|16|TRBD1|TRBV2
CASSEALWDREETQYF
TGTGCCAGCAGTGAAGCGCTTTGGGACAGGGAAGAGACCCAGTACTTC
>TRBJ1-2|few|15|NA|TRBV19
CASSASGRRGNGYTF
TGTGCCAGTAGTGCGTCGGGACGGAGGGGTAATGGCTACACCTTC
>TRBJ2-1|few|16|NA|TRBV2
CASSEAFLSLGNEQFF
TGTGCCAGCAGTGAAGCATTTCTCTCGCTAGGTAATGAGCAGTTCTTC
>TRBJ1-2|NA|13|NA|TRBV30
CAWSEATYYGYTF
TGTGCCTGGAGTGAGGCCACCTACTATGGCTACACCTTC
>TRBJ1-1|few|13|NA|TRBV7-3
CASSYQSNTEAFF
TGTGCCAGCAGCTACCAGTCGAACACTGAAGCTTTCTTT
>TRBJ2-1|NA|17|TRBD2|TRBV19
CASSIGAGDGGYNEQFF
TGTGCCAGTAGTATAGGTGCGGGGGACGGGGGATACAATGAGCAGTTCTTC
>TRBJ1-4|NA|15|NA|TRBV5-5
CASSLAPSTNEKLFF
TGTGCCAGCAGCCTAGCGCCCTCAACTAATGAAAAACTGTTTTTT
>TRBJ2-1|NA|15|NA|TRBV5-1
CASSLDTTSYNEQFF
TGCGCCAGCAGCTTGGACACAACGTCTTACAATGAGCAGTTCTTC
>TRBJ1-1|NA|15|TRBD1|TRBV3-1/TRBV3-2
CASSFGTGRDTEAFF
TGTGCCAGCAGCTTCGGGACAGGGAGAGACACTGAAGCTTTCTTT
>TRBJ2-7|NA|14|TRBD2|TRBV30
CAWRTGGSSYEQYF
TGTGCCTGGAGGACCGGGGGGTCCTCCTACGAGCAGTACTTC
>TRBJ1-5|NA|16|TRBD1|TRBV6-6
CASSRWGQGEGQPQHF
TGTGCCAGCAGCCGCTGGGGACAGGGCGAAGGGCAGCCCCAGCATTTT
>TRBJ2-2|few|15|NA|TRBV5-1
CASSLLAVNTGELFF
TGCGCCAGCAGCTTGTTAGCGGTGAACACCGGGGAGCTGTTTTTT
>TRBJ2-5|NA|15|NA|TRBV19
CASSIVAGDRETQYF
TGTGCCAGTAGTATAGTGGCAGGGGATCGAGAGACCCAGTACTTC
>TRBJ1-3|NA|15|NA|TRBV19
CASSFGTLKGNTIYF
TGTGCCAGTAGTTTCGGGACCCTAAAGGGAAACACCATATATTTT
>TRBJ2-7|NA|16|TRBD2|TRBV28
CASSLGSGTIGHEQYF
TGTGCCAGCAGTTTAGGTAGCGGGACTATCGGACACGAGCAGTACTTC